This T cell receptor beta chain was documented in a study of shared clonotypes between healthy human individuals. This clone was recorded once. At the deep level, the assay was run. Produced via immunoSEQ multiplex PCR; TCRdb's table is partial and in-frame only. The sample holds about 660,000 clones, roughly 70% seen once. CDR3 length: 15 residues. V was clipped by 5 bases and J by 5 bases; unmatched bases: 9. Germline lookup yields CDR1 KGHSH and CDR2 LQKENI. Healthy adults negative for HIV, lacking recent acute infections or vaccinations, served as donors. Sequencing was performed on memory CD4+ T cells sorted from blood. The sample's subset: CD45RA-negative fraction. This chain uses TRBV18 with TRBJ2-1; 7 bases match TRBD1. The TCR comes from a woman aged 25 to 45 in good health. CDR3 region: CASSATGLANNEQFF. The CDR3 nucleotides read TGTGCCAGCTCAGCGACAGGGCTCGCCAACAATGAGCAGTTCTTC. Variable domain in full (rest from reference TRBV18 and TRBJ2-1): NAGVMQNPRHLVRRRGQEARLRCSPMKGHSHVYWYRQLPEEGLKFMVYLQKENIIDESGMPKERFSAEFPKEGPSILRIQQVVRGDSAAYFCASSATGLANNEQFFGPGTRLTVL.